Described below is a single TCR beta chain sequence and its context. These data belong to a study of blood T cell repertoires in COVID-19. About the study: Nucleic acid was either cDNA or gDNA, and it came from T cells, B-cell-depleted T cells, or PBMCs.

This CDR3 is built from 19 residues. Per germline, CDR1 MNHEY and CDR2 SMNVEV (reference sequence). The trim removed 4 bases at V and 2 bases at J, leaving 10 bases unmatched. Authors' processing steps: Nucleated cell number was recorded as an estimate derived from reference gene primer amplification. Assay used: immunoSEQ multiplex PCR; TCRdb lists only in-frame clones, some missing. Clone size and V and J calls were adopted from that table, with D and trimming inferred from the DNA. The sample comprises around 46,000 clones, approximately 87% of which are singletons, and 2.1% rests with the top ten.

The chain links TRBV27 to TRBJ2-1, with 14 positions matching TRBD2. The TCR comes from an elderly woman with COVID-19, enrolled during active disease. The sample was peripheral blood. CDR3 bases: TGTGCCAGCAGTTCGAATGGACTAGCGGGAGGCACGACCTACAATGAGCAGTTCTTC. As protein: CASSSNGLAGGTTYNEQFF.